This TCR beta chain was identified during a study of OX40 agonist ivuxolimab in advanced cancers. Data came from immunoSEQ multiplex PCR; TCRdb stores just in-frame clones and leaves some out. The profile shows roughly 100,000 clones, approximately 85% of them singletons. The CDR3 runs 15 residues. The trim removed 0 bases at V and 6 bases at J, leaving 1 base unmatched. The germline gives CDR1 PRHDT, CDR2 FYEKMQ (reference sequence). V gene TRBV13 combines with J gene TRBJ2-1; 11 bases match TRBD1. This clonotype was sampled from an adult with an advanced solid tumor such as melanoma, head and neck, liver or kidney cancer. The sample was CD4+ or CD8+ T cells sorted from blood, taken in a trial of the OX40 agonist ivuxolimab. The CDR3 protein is CASSLGGTGGNEQFF. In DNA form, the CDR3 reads TGTGCCAGCAGCTTAGGTGGGACAGGGGGCAATGAGCAGTTCTTC.